This note documents a single T cell receptor (beta chain) sequence. Its antigen is not identified. This record belongs to a study of cytomegalovirus exposure and HLA in healthy donors. Background on the study: The approximately 120 million unique TCR beta sequences, from approximately 170 million T cells, were found by an earlier analysis. Study-wide points: Cytomegalovirus status was reportedly diagnosed by the classifier with high specificity and sensitivity. TCR beta chains numbering more than 150 were designated cytomegalovirus-associated.

Vbeta (60) and Jbeta (13) primers were used in the PCR. Original processing notes: There were some 87 million unique TCR beta chains by a later count, and 10 million to 12 million of them were shared. TCRdb keeps only in-frame clones here, not all; method: immunoSEQ multiplex PCR. D and trimming come from the DNA, and the V and J calls and clone size come from that table. The listing contains some 200,000 clones. The specimen was PBMCs. This TCR was recovered from a man aged 30-40 years in good health and CMV-seronegative.

The CDR3 DNA reads TGTGCCAGCACCTTTTCCGGGACTAGCGGGACTCTTTACGAGCAGTACTTC. This codes for CASTFSGTSGTLYEQYF. V is TRBV28 and J is TRBJ2-7; 13 bases match TRBD2. Unmatched junction bases numbered 13, after V lost 7 bases and J lost 4 bases. The CDR3 has 17 amino acids. Germline assignment: CDR1 MDHEN and CDR2 SYDVKM.